The 4 T cell receptor beta chains listed next were all sequenced from one sample in a study of T cells after yellow fever vaccination (dated by TCRdb to about 2019). This sample's treatment or condition label indicates: live attenuated yellow fever vaccine strain. Receptor amplification or capture employed 5' RACE. This sample was sequenced with an Illumina HiSeq 2500. TCRdb itself trimmed the public reads at Q25 with fastp, ran MiXCR and retained productive beta chains. One record per CDR3 amino acid sequence lists the most common genes and DNA. A total of 400,000 to 650,000 distinct CDR3 sequences appear in this sample, around a fifth of them only once. 16% of the sample rests with the top ten. The sample here was PBMCs, taken 21 days after the first yellow fever vaccination. The receptors stem from a man between 18 and 29 years old who received the YFV17D yellow fever vaccine.

A few counts support this clonotype. The chain combines TRBV5-1 with TRBJ1-2; D is uncertain. From germline, CDR1 is SGHRS and CDR2 YFSETQ. The V gene lost 0 bases and the J gene lost 2 bases, with 14 bases spanning the gap. CDR3 length: 16 residues. CDR3 DNA: TGCGCCAGCAGCTTGGGGGAGAGCGAGGCCAACTATGGCTACACCTTC. Protein: CASSLGESEANYGYTF.

The chain recombines TRBV12-3 or TRBV12-4 with TRBJ1-2; D is possibly TRBD1 (6 bases). CDR3 length: 13 amino acids. Trimming left V 7 bases short and J 10 bases short, with 19 bases between. The CDR3 loop is CASTLWGGEVYTF. CDR3 nucleotides: TGTGCCAGCACCTTATGGGGGGGCGAGGTCTACACCTTC.

This chain links TRBV4-3 with TRBJ1-2; tentatively, D is TRBD1 (5 bases). Germline V lookup: CDR1 LGHNA, CDR2 YSLEER. This CDR3 is built from 15 residues. The ends were cut back, 1 base at V and 7 bases at J, with 16 bases in the middle. As DNA, the CDR3 is TGCGCCAGCAGCCAAGCCGGGACTCCGGTCTCTGGCTACACCTTC. This translates into CASSQAGTPVSGYTF.

This clonotype has more than one count but fewer than ten. The V gene is TRBV5-1, the J gene TRBJ2-2; TRBD1 matches at 8 bases. Trimming cost V 2 bases and J 0 bases; bases outside gene matches: 3. The CDR3 contains 16 residues. CDR1 is SGHRS and CDR2 is YFSETQ in the germline V gene. DNA of the CDR3: TGCGCCAGCAGCTTTTCAGGGGGCACGAACACCGGGGAGCTGTTTTTT. Its protein product is CASSFSGGTNTGELFF.